The present T cell receptor beta chain was sequenced within a study of vaccination and CD4 T cells after COVID-19. Looked up from germline, CDR1 is SGHVS and CDR2 is FQNEAQ. This CDR3 contains 15 residues. Trimming left V 2 bases short and J 4 bases short, with 14 bases between. Treatment defined: approximately 11-day PBMC culture with coronavirus spike peptide pools or control peptides (ViraFEST assay). Both day 3 and day 7 involved replacing half of the medium with fresh IL-2 medium. Oncomine TCR Beta short-read sequencing was applied to DNA from cultured CD4+ T cells. TCRdb re-called the PCR reads through MiXCR, storing one row per CDR3 protein. The data hold almost 15,000 distinct CDR3 sequences, with 21% observed a single time. A remark on this clonotype: Its specificity is unknown.

The material was CD4+ T cells from blood, cultured in vitro, obtained before SARS-CoV-2 vaccination. The origin of this receptor is a human donor who received a COVID-19 vaccine. This chain connects TRBV7-8 to TRBJ1-2; D is uncertain. The CDR3 loop reads CASSLFRQAFYGYTF. In DNA, the CDR3 is TGTGCCAGCAGCTTATTCCGACAAGCTTTCTATGGCTACACCTTC. Looking up the rest from reference TRBV7-8 and TRBJ1-2 gives the full variable domain: GAGVSQSPRYKVAKRGQDVALRCDPISGHVSLFWYQQALGQGPEFLTYFQNEAQLDKSGLPSDRFFAERPEGSVSTLKIQRTQQEDSAVYLCASSLFRQAFYGYTFGSGTRLTVV.